The clone carrying this T cell receptor (beta chain) was observed a handful of times. Its antigen is currently unknown. The sample comes from a study of T cells in localized non-small cell lung cancer. General study results and limits: The study linked higher blood T cell density to longer overall survival. Heterogeneity remains possible because sequencing was limited to only one tumor region. Of the top 100 tumor clones, median roughly 60 were in adjacent lung, more than 25 among its top 100.

Produced via immunoSEQ multiplex PCR; TCRdb's table is partial and in-frame only. The profile shows 2,500 to 3,000 clones, 25% to 30% of them singletons. Here the sequenced sample was lung tumor tissue, taken before any cancer treatment. This sequence originates from a woman aged 40 to 75 with stage III lung adenocarcinoma.

The CDR3 is CASSHESGTEAFF. In nucleotides, the CDR3 is TGCGCCAGCAGCCATGAGTCGGGCACTGAAGCTTTCTTT. The rearrangement uses TRBV4-1 and TRBJ1-1; D remains unclear. V shed 3 bases and J shed 4 bases, with 9 bases lying between them. Germline CDR1 and CDR2: MGHRA and YSYEKL. The length of the CDR3 is 13 residues.